The source of this T cell receptor (beta chain) is a study of blood T cell repertoires in COVID-19. Study-level background: Spain, Italy and the United States supplied samples that represented acute and convalescent COVID-19.

The method was immunoSEQ multiplex PCR; TCRdb's version includes in-frame clones alone and lacks a portion of them. The table lists under 150,000 clones, about 87% of them singletons. V gave up 6 bases and J gave up 2 bases, with 17 bases separating them. Germline V gene lookup returns CDR1 MNHEY and CDR2 SVGAGI. CDR3 length: 15 residues. The TCR sequence derives from a human donor in a cohort sampled during active COVID-19. Input material: peripheral blood. V and J are TRBV6-5 and TRBJ2-7, with D possibly TRBD2 on 6 matching bases. The CDR3 DNA reads TGTGCCAGCAGCCGGGACTCCGTAACCACCTACGAGCAGTACTTC. Its protein is CASSRDSVTTYEQYF.